The clone carrying this T cell receptor beta chain came up many times. Its antigen is still unknown. Germline DNA was also extracted, and blood RNA derived from unsorted whole blood. This sample was included in a study of tumor-infiltrating lymphocytes in primary liver carcinoma. General study results and limits: Blood's top-250-clone fraction was significantly lower than that of tumors (p = 0.039). Reduced overlap was seen in tumor-adjacent and tumor-blood pairs versus tumor region pairs. Being bulk and unsorted, samples allowed no CD4+ and CD8+ repertoire comparison.

Deletions cut 11 bases from V and 0 bases from J, with 14 bases between. This CDR3 comprises 14 residues. Using a constant-region primer together with ProtoScript II reverse transcriptase, TCR beta cDNA was made from about 500 ng of total RNA. Generation of the TCR beta libraries relied on three nested multiplex PCR rounds using slightly modified ARM-PCR. Researchers ran the first two PCR rounds for ten to eleven cycles each with TRBV1-TRBV30 forward primers and a C-beta reverse primer. From the multiplex PCR reads, TCRdb called clonotypes with MiXCR, one entry per CDR3 protein. The sample comprises about 200,000 distinct CDR3 sequences, less than 75% of which are singletons, and about 7.1% rests with the top ten.

The clonotype was recovered from a woman in her sixties or seventies with primary liver carcinoma and hepatitis B virus infection. V is TRBV12-3 or TRBV12-4 and J is TRBJ1-5; TRBD1 might be the D (6 bases). Sequencing used peripheral blood. The CDR3, as DNA: TGTGCCGGGGCACAGGGCCCTAGCAATCAGCCCCAGCATTTT. Translating gives CAGAQGPSNQPQHF.